The T cell receptor beta chain described here comes from a study of blood T cell repertoires in COVID-19. Looking at the study overall: T cells, B-cell-depleted T cells, or PBMCs supplied cDNA or gDNA.

Authors' data handling: Estimation of nucleated cell counts was performed using reference gene primer amplification. Sequencing was performed with immunoSEQ multiplex PCR; in TCRdb, only in-frame clones are kept and a portion is missing. For V, J and clone size, that table is used; D and trimming come from the DNA. The data contain fewer than 130,000 clones, about 85% of them seen just once; the ten biggest clones take up 2.1%. The CDR3 extends over 17 amino acids. The material sequenced was peripheral blood. The gene calls are TRBV21-1 and TRBJ2-5; the table gives TRBD1 as D, unverified against the DNA. TRBV21-1 is tagged as a pseudogene. The sequence was obtained from a human donor in a cohort sampled during active COVID-19. CDR3: CASSPGATDRNQETQYF. CDR3 bases: TGTGCCAGCAGCCCTGGGGCGACCGACAGGAACCAAGAGACCCAGTACTTC.